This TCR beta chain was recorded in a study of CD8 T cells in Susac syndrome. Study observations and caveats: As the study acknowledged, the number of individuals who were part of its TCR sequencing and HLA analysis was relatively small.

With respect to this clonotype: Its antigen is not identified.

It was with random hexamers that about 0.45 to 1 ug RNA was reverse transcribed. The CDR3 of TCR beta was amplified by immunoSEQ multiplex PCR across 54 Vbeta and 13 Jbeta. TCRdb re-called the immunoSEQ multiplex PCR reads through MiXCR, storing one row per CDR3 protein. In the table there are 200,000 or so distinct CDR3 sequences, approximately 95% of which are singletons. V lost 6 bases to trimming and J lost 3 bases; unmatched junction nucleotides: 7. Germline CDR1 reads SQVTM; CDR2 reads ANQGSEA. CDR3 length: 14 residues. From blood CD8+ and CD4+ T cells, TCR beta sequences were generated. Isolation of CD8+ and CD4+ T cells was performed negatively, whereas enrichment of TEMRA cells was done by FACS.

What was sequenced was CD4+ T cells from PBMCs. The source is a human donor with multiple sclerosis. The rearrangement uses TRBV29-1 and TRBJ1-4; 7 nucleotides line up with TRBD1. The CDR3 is CSVAGGTANEKLFF. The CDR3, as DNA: TGCAGCGTGGCAGGTGGGACAGCTAATGAAAAACTGTTTTTT.